This T cell receptor beta chain is from a study of T cells expressing NK-cell markers. Overall study results and limits: These clonotypes additionally ranked first within the CD3+CD56-NKG2C+ fraction of a handful of donors.

TCRdb reprocessed the 5' RACE reads, with one entry per CDR3 protein and no DNA. Its table lists 350,000 to 400,000 distinct CDR3 sequences. As for this clonotype: Its cognate antigen is unknown.

This CDR3 is 14 amino acids long. From germline, CDR1 is DFQATT and CDR2 SNEGSKA (reference sequence). The sequence came from a woman between 45 and 65 years old in good health. This chain uses TRBV20-1 with TRBJ2-3; TCRdb picks TRBD2, but there is no DNA to check that call. The specimen was blood T cells: a sorted CD56 or NKG2C T cell subset, CD4+ or CD8+ T cells, or bulk PBMC T cells (not recorded which). The CDR3 loop is CSGRGLAGADTQYF.